One sample yielded the 18 T cell receptor beta chains listed below, sequenced in a study of blood T cell repertoires in COVID-19. The method was immunoSEQ multiplex PCR; TCRdb's version includes in-frame clones alone and lacks a portion of them. Here the sample spans about 73,000 clones, roughly 89% being singletons. The sequenced sample consisted of peripheral blood. The receptors originated from a man of 80 years or more with acute or convalescent COVID-19.

The CDR3 DNA sequence: TGTGCCAGCAGCTTAGTAGGGCAGGGGGTTCGGAATGAGCAGTTCTTC. It encodes CASSLVGQGVRNEQFF. The chain uses TRBV7-9 and TRBJ2-1, with TRBD1 matching over 7 bases. The CDR3 consists of 16 residues. Germline V gene sequence: CDR1 SEHNR, CDR2 FQNEAQ (reference sequence). V trimming: 1 base; J trimming: 7 bases; junction bases outside the gene matches: 10. Drawing the rest from reference TRBV7-9 and TRBJ2-1, the complete variable domain is DTGVSQNPRHKITKRGQNVTFRCDPISEHNRLYWYRQTLGQGPEFLTYFQNEAQLEKSRLLSDRFSAERPKGSFSTLEIQRTEQGDSAMYLCASSLVGQGVRNEQFFGPGTRLTVL.

The chain is built from TRBV10-2 and TRBJ2-7, with 7 nucleotides matching TRBD1. Trimming cost V 8 bases and J 3 bases; bases outside gene matches: 7. Germline V CDR1 and CDR2: WSHSY, SAAADI. The CDR3 is made up of 13 amino acids. CDR3 sequence reads: CASQTGSLYEQYF. The CDR3 DNA sequence: TGCGCCAGCCAGACAGGGAGCCTCTACGAGCAGTACTTC.

Regarding this clone: The identical CDR3 is also encoded by other nucleotide sequences in the sample. CDR3 residues: CASRRGTENTEAFF. The CDR3 DNA sequence: TGTGCCAGCAGGAGGGGGACAGAGAACACTGAAGCTTTCTTT. The V gene is TRBV25-1, the J gene TRBJ1-1; TRBD1 aligns across 7 bases. Trimming at V came to 6 bases and at J to 1 base, leaving 5 bases not matched to a gene. This CDR3 has 14 residues. From germline, CDR1 is MGHDK and CDR2 SYGVNS. The whole variable domain, remainder taken from reference TRBV25-1 and TRBJ1-1, is EADIYQTPRYLVIGTGKKITLECSQTMGHDKMYWYQQDPGMELHLIHYSYGVNSTEKGDLSSESTVSRIRTEHFPLTLESARPSHTSQYLCASRRGTENTEAFFGQGTRLTVV.

A single count supports this clone. The V gene is TRBV6-5, the J gene TRBJ1-1, with 8 nucleotides matching TRBD1. V was clipped by 5 bases and J by 9 bases; unmatched bases: 5. The CDR3 extends over 12 amino acids. CDR1 is MNHEY, CDR2 SVGAGI, per germline. CDR3 DNA: TGTGCCAGCAGTCTATTCAGGGGGCAAGCTTTCTTT. As protein: CASSLFRGQAFF.

The V and J genes are TRBV27 and TRBJ1-2; TRBD1 is a possible D gene (6 bases). The V end lost 6 bases, the J end lost 2 bases, and 16 bases lay between the germline ends. From germline, CDR1 is MNHEY and CDR2 SMNVEV (reference sequence). The CDR3 runs to 15 residues. The CDR3 spells CASSPGGGANYGYTF. The CDR3, as DNA: TGTGCCAGCAGCCCTGGGGGGGGCGCAAACTATGGCTACACCTTC.

The chain links TRBV12-3 or TRBV12-4 to TRBJ1-5; unclear D gene. CDR3 length: 13 residues. Trimming shortened V by 8 bases and J by 2 bases, and 10 bases separated the two germline ends. The CDR3 reads CASWLQGNQPQHF. The CDR3 DNA sequence: TGTGCCAGCTGGTTGCAGGGCAATCAGCCCCAGCATTTT.

This sequence joins TRBV5-1 and TRBJ2-7, with 9 bases that match TRBD1. CDR3 length equals 11 residues. With V trimmed by 8 bases and J by 5 bases, 2 bases remained unmatched. Germline assignment: CDR1 SGHRS and CDR2 YFSETQ. The CDR3 protein is CASTGGHEQYF. The CDR3 bases are TGCGCCAGTACAGGGGGCCACGAGCAGTACTTC. Filled out from reference TRBV5-1 and TRBJ2-7, the complete variable domain reads KAGVTQTPRYLIKTRGQQVTLSCSPISGHRSVSWYQQTPGQGLQFLFEYFSETQRNKGNFPGRFSGRQFSNSRSEMNVSTLELGDSALYLCASTGGHEQYFGPGTRLTVT.

This clone was detected once. V is TRBV5-5 and J is TRBJ1-5; perhaps TRBD1 as D (5 bases). Germline V lookup: CDR1 SGHKS, CDR2 YYEKEE (reference sequence). V dropped 4 bases and J dropped 1 base, with 9 bases sitting between them. CDR3 length: 14 amino acids. For the CDR3, the DNA is TGTGCCAGCAGCCCGGGACTCAGCAATCAGCCCCAGCATTTT. Encoded protein: CASSPGLSNQPQHF.

The rearrangement links TRBV5-6 to TRBJ1-6, with 7 positions matching TRBD1. V gave up 4 bases and J gave up 7 bases; unmatched junction bases: 5. This CDR3 has 14 residues. CDR1 and CDR2 from the germline V gene are SGHDT and YYEEEE. CDR3 protein: CASSHGTENSPLHF. CDR3 in DNA: TGTGCCAGCAGCCACGGGACAGAAAATTCACCCCTCCACTTT.

Remarks on this clone: Mismatch with germline at one junction end may stem from a read error. The rearrangement joins TRBV11-2 to TRBJ1-2; TRBD1 agrees at 9 bases. CDR3 length: 14 amino acids. In germline, CDR1 is SGHAT, CDR2 FQNNGV. The CDR3 reads CASSLGGQGGGYTF. CDR3 coding DNA: TGTGCCAGCAGTTTAGGGGGACAGGGTGGTGGCTACACCTTC.

The gene calls are TRBV5-1 and TRBJ2-2, with D tentatively TRBD1 (5 bases). CDR1 and CDR2 from the germline V gene are SGHRS and YFSETQ. This CDR3 contains 14 residues. V gave up 5 bases and J gave up 6 bases, with 14 bases separating them. The CDR3 here is CASRPTTEAGELFF. The CDR3 region has the DNA TGCGCCAGCAGACCTACGACAGAGGCCGGGGAGCTGTTTTTT.

V usage is TRBV18 and J usage is TRBJ2-2, with D hard to call. The V end was cut by 3 bases, the J end by 1 base, with 6 bases between. Germline V CDR1 and CDR2: KGHSH, LQKENI. This CDR3 contains 14 residues. Here the CDR3 reads CASSPLENTGELFF. The CDR3 bases are TGTGCCAGCTCACCCCTAGAGAACACCGGGGAGCTGTTTTTT.

This rearrangement joins TRBV6-6 to TRBJ1-6; TRBD1 might be the D (5 bases). The CDR3 has 14 residues. Germline V gene sequence: CDR1 MNHNY, CDR2 SVGAGI (reference sequence). V lost 5 bases, J lost 10 bases, and 15 bases lay in between. In DNA, the CDR3 is TGTGCCAGCAGTCGGCAGGGCGGGAGATCACCCCTCCACTTT. This encodes CASSRQGGRSPLHF.

The gene calls are TRBV5-1 and TRBJ1-2; 10 bases agree with TRBD1. The trim removed 6 bases at V and 2 bases at J, leaving 10 bases unmatched. This CDR3 has 16 amino acids. Germline values: CDR1 SGHRS, CDR2 YFSETQ. In DNA form, the CDR3 reads TGCGCCAGCACCTCCGGGACAGGGGCCTTCAACTATGGCTACACCTTC. Protein: CASTSGTGAFNYGYTF.

The rearrangement links TRBV6-5 to TRBJ2-3; unclear D gene. V shed 6 bases and J shed 6 bases, with 13 bases lying between them. The CDR3 contains 13 residues. The V gene's germline CDR1 is MNHEY and CDR2 SVGAGI. The CDR3 DNA is TGTGCCAGCAGAGCGACGGCAAAGGATACGCAGTATTTT. This gives the protein CASRATAKDTQYF.

This sequence joins TRBV4-1 and TRBJ1-1; D may be TRBD1 (6 bases). CDR1 and CDR2 (germline): MGHRA, YSYEKL. The CDR3 has 15 amino acids. The V and J ends lost 0 bases and 8 bases respectively, with 16 bases between them. CDR3 bases: TGCGCCAGCAGCCAAGAGAGGGTCAGGGGAGAGGAAGCTTTCTTT. As protein: CASSQERVRGEEAFF.

The chain combines TRBV2 with TRBJ1-1; tentative D call: TRBD1 (6 bases). Trimming shortened V by 4 bases and J by 5 bases, and 26 bases separated the two germline ends. This CDR3 is built from 18 residues. Germline-derived CDR1 and CDR2 are SNHLY and FYNNEI. CDR3 in DNA: TGTGCCAGCAGTGTGGGGCTATCCCGAGGGGGTACGAGGACTGAAGCTTTCTTT. The encoded protein is CASSVGLSRGGTRTEAFF.

The chain recombines TRBV5-1 with TRBJ1-1, with D possibly TRBD1 on 6 matching bases. Germline loops: CDR1 SGHRS, CDR2 YFSETQ. V dropped 2 bases and J dropped 4 bases, with 9 bases sitting between them. The CDR3 totals 13 residues. The DNA for the CDR3 is TGCGCCAGCAGCTTTACAGGGAGCACTGAAGCTTTCTTT. Translating it yields CASSFTGSTEAFF.